The sequence of this T cell receptor (beta chain) was determined in a study of cytomegalovirus exposure and HLA in healthy donors. Study-level findings and limits: Under in vitro conditions, a few CMV-associated chains were confirmed as specific for CMV antigens.

PCR used 60 Vbeta primers and 13 Jbeta primers. TCRdb keeps only in-frame clones here, not all; method: immunoSEQ multiplex PCR. Counted here are roughly 200,000 clones, 78% occurring once; the ten biggest clones make up 11% to 15%. The ends lost 7 bases at V and 0 bases at J; junction bases unmatched: 3. This CDR3 spans 13 amino acids. Looked up from germline, CDR1 is SQVTM and CDR2 is ANQGSEA. Comments on this clone: What it recognizes is unknown.

The V call is TRBV29-1, the J call TRBJ2-1; 7 nucleotides align to TRBD2. This sequence was found in a woman younger than 45 in good health and CMV-seropositive. The sample comprised PBMCs. The CDR3 is CSARDYSYNEQFF. The DNA of the CDR3 is TGCAGCGCACGGGACTACTCCTACAATGAGCAGTTCTTC.